This paragraph reports one T cell receptor beta chain. Random hexamers were used to reverse transcribe 0.5 to 1 ug of RNA. Across 54 Vbeta and 13 Jbeta, TCR beta CDR3 was amplified with immunoSEQ multiplex PCR. TCRdb re-called the immunoSEQ multiplex PCR reads with MiXCR, one entry per CDR3 protein. Among approximately 220,000 distinct CDR3 sequences listed, just under 95% were seen once. This sample stems from a study of CD8 T cells in Susac syndrome. TCR beta sequences were obtained from blood CD8+ and CD4+ T cells. The multiple sclerosis controls were treatment-naive patients, and their relapsing-remitting disease was stable or active. While CD8+ and CD4+ T cells were isolated negatively, TEMRA cells were enriched by FACS. This CDR3 region has 14 residues. Trimming pared 4 bases from V and 4 bases from J, leaving 14 bases between. Per germline, CDR1 SGDLS and CDR2 YYNGEE.

The sequencing input was CD4+ T cells from PBMCs. This sequence was found in a human donor with multiple sclerosis. The genes are TRBV9 and TRBJ1-2; no firm D call. The CDR3 is CASSINTGIYGYTF. The DNA for the CDR3 is TGTGCCAGCAGCATAAACACTGGGATCTATGGCTACACCTTC.